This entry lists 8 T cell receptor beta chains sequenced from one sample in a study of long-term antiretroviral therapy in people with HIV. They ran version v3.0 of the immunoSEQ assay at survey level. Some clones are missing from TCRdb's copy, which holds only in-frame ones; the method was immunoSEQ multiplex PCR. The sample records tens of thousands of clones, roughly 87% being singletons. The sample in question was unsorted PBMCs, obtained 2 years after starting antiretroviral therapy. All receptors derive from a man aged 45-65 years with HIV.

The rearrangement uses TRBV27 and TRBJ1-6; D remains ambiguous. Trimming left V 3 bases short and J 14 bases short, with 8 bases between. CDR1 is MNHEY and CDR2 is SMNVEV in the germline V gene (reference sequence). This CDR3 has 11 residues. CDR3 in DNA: TGTGCCAGCAGTTTGGGGAGCACCCTCCACTTT. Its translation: CASSLGSTLHF.

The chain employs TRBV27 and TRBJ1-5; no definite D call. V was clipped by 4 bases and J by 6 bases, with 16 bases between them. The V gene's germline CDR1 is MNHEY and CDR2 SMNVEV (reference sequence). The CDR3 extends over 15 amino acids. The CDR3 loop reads CASSSAFLGGQPQHF. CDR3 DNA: TGTGCCAGCAGTTCGGCGTTTCTGGGTGGTCAGCCCCAGCATTTT.

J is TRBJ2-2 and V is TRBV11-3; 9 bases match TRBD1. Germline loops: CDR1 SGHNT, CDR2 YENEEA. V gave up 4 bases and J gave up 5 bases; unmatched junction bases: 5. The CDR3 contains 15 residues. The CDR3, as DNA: TGTGCCAGCAGCTCGGACAGGGGAGGAACCGGGGAGCTGTTTTTT. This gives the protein CASSSDRGGTGELFF.

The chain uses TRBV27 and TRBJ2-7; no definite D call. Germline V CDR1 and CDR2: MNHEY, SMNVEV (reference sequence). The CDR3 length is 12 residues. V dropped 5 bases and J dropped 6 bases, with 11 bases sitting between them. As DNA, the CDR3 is TGTGCCAGCAGTCGGTCATTGGGCGAGCAGTACTTC. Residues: CASSRSLGEQYF.

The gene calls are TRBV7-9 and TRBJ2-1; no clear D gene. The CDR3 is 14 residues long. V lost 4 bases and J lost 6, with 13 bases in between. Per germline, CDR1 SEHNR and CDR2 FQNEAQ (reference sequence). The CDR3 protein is CASSSVAPGNEQFF. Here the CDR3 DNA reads TGTGCCAGCAGCTCCGTCGCCCCTGGCAATGAGCAGTTCTTC.

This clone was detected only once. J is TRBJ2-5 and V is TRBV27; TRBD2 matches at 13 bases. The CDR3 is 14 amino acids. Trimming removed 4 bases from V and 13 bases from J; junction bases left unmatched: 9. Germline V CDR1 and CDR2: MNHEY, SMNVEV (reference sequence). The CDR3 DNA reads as TGTGCCAGCAGTTCCGGGACTAGCGGGACCTATCGGTACTTC. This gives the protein CASSSGTSGTYRYF.

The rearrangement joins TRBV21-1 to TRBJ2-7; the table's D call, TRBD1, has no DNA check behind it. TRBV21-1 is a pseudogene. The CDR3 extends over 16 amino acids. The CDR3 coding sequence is TGTGCCAGCAGCAAAGAGGACAGTCCGCCCTCCTACGAGCAGTACTTC. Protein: CASSKEDSPPSYEQYF.

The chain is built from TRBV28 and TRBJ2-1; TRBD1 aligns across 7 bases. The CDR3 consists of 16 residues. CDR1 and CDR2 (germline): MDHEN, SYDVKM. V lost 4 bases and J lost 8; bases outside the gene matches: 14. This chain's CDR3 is CASSSSETGFIHEQFF. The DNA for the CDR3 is TGTGCCAGCAGTTCCTCGGAGACAGGGTTTATCCATGAGCAGTTCTTC.